The sample holds a few counts of the clone carrying this T cell receptor beta chain. The antigen is not known. The data belong to a study of cytomegalovirus exposure and HLA in healthy donors. Study outcomes and limitations: The listing of roughly 160 TCR beta chains classed them as cytomegalovirus-associated.

The germline CDR1 and CDR2 sequences are SGDLS and YYNGEE. The V end was cut by 4 bases, the J end by 0 bases, with 11 bases between. This CDR3 is 14 amino acids long. 60 Vbeta and 13 Jbeta primers were used in PCR. TCRdb's table, derived via immunoSEQ multiplex PCR, lists solely in-frame clones and lacks some. The repertoire has under 200,000 clones, roughly 13% of them found once; the top ten carry about 7.8%. This TCR derives from a man aged 45-60 years in good health and CMV-seropositive. The sample taken for sequencing was PBMCs. This chain links TRBV9 with TRBJ2-7; D is perhaps TRBD2 (6 bases). The CDR3 nucleotides read TGTGCCAGCAGCCGTGGGGGGAGCTCCTACGAGCAGTACTTC. It codes for CASSRGGSSYEQYF.